The 22 T cell receptor beta chains listed next were all sequenced from one sample in a study of T cell responses to AZD1222 COVID-19 vaccine. The assay was immunoSEQ multiplex PCR, and TCRdb's table has in-frame clones only and misses some. Of 150,000 or so clones in the sample, 85% to 95% were seen once. The starting material was peripheral blood, obtained on day 0 of AZD1222 vaccination. These receptors were collected from an adult in good health.

CDR3 sequence (DNA): TGTGCCAGCAGTCGGATGAAGCCGGAGGGGACTGAAGCTTTCTTT. Its protein product is CASSRMKPEGTEAFF. The chain has TRBV27 and TRBJ1-1; possible D gene TRBD1, 5 bases. Germline CDR1 and CDR2: MNHEY and SMNVEV (reference sequence). The CDR3 runs to 15 residues. V shed 5 bases and J shed 5 bases, with 18 bases lying between them.

The chain employs TRBV4-1 and TRBJ2-7; D gene uncertain. The CDR3 spans 13 residues. Germline V gives CDR1 MGHRA, CDR2 YSYEKL. V was pared by 2 bases and J by 2 bases, with 7 bases between. The CDR3, as DNA: TGCGCCAGCAGCCAACCCGGACCCTACGAGCAGTACTTC. Protein sequence: CASSQPGPYEQYF.

The chain uses TRBV24-1 and TRBJ2-1; 11 bases map to TRBD2. Germline V gene sequence: CDR1 KGHDR, CDR2 SFDVKD. The CDR3 totals 16 residues. V gave up 0 bases and J gave up 7 bases; unmatched junction bases: 4. Written as DNA, the CDR3 is TGTGCCACCAGTGATTTGCAACTAGCGGGAGTAAATGAGCAGTTCTTC. Translated: CATSDLQLAGVNEQFF.

The chain combines TRBV6-2 or TRBV6-3 with TRBJ1-1; no clear D gene. CDR3 size: 16 residues. The ends were cut back, 5 bases at V and 0 bases at J, with 16 bases in the middle. Germline V lookup: CDR1 MNHEY, CDR2 SVGEGT. In nucleotides, the CDR3 is TGTGCCAGCAGTGATCGAGGCAGTCCTATGAACACTGAAGCTTTCTTT. It specifies CASSDRGSPMNTEAFF.

The chain couples TRBV19 to TRBJ1-2; D remains unclear. V was pared by 7 bases and J by 6 bases, with 12 bases between. Germline values: CDR1 LNHDA, CDR2 SQIVND (reference sequence). This CDR3 is built from 12 residues. CDR3: CASKDLPHGYTF. The CDR3 region has the DNA TGTGCCAGTAAGGACCTTCCCCATGGCTACACCTTC.

The chain joins TRBV5-1 to TRBJ2-7, with a weak D call TRBD2 (6 bases). V was clipped by 4 bases and J by 6 bases, with 17 bases between them. Germline values: CDR1 SGHRS, CDR2 YFSETQ. CDR3 length: 14 amino acids. The CDR3 DNA reads as TGCGCCAGCAGCCTAATAGGAGGGGCCCTCGAGCAGTACTTC. Translated, it gives CASSLIGGALEQYF. The whole variable domain, remainder taken from reference TRBV5-1 and TRBJ2-7, is KAGVTQTPRYLIKTRGQQVTLSCSPISGHRSVSWYQQTPGQGLQFLFEYFSETQRNKGNFPGRFSGRQFSNSRSEMNVSTLELGDSALYLCASSLIGGALEQYFGPGTRLTVT.

The chain has TRBV25-1 and TRBJ2-7; D is perhaps TRBD1 (6 bases). Germline CDR1 and CDR2: MGHDK and SYGVNS. The CDR3 consists of 14 residues. Trimming took off 6 bases at V and 0 bases at J, with 12 bases between the two ends. The CDR3 region is CASSGTPSSYEQYF. In DNA, the CDR3 is TGTGCCAGCAGCGGGACACCGAGCTCCTACGAGCAGTACTTC.

The chain recombines TRBV5-1 with TRBJ1-2; D gene uncertain. The CDR3 totals 13 residues. From germline, CDR1 is SGHRS and CDR2 YFSETQ. The V end lost 0 bases, the J end lost 2 bases, and 5 bases lay between the germline ends. Here the CDR3 reads CASSLAENYGYTF. The CDR3 DNA is TGCGCCAGCAGCTTGGCCGAAAACTATGGCTACACCTTC.

The chain is built from TRBV5-1 and TRBJ1-4, with TRBD1 as a possible D gene (5 bases). Trimming cost V 0 bases and J 7 bases, with 10 bases left between them. The CDR3 consists of 14 residues. The germline CDR1 and CDR2 sequences are SGHRS and YFSETQ. CDR3 bases: TGCGCCAGCAGCTTGGTGGGAAGGGGTGAAAAACTGTTTTTT. Protein product: CASSLVGRGEKLFF.

The rearrangement links TRBV30 to TRBJ2-7; a weak D match, TRBD1 (6 bases). Between the trimmed V and J ends, which lost 1 base and 0 bases, there was a span of 10 bases. The length of the CDR3 is 14 residues. Germline assignment: CDR1 GTSNPN and CDR2 SVGIG (reference sequence). CDR3 DNA sequence: TGTGCCTGGAGTGAACAGGGCCTCTCCTACGAGCAGTACTTC. Amino acids: CAWSEQGLSYEQYF.

The chain combines TRBV5-1 with TRBJ1-6; D is unresolved. V dropped 0 bases and J dropped 3 bases, with 10 bases sitting between them. The CDR3 sequence is 16 residues long. Germline V lookup: CDR1 SGHRS, CDR2 YFSETQ. CDR3 DNA sequence: TGCGCCAGCAGCTTGGATGAGAGTCACTATAATTCACCCCTCCACTTT. This gives the protein CASSLDESHYNSPLHF.

This chain uses TRBV11-1 with TRBJ1-1, with D hard to call. Germline V lookup: CDR1 SGHAT, CDR2 FQDESV (reference sequence). The CDR3 runs 13 residues. V was shortened by 0 bases and J by 8 bases, with 10 bases between the two germline ends. CDR3 sequence (DNA): TGTGCCAGCAGCTTAGCGCCTCCGACCGAAGCTTTCTTT. The encoded protein is CASSLAPPTEAFF.

V usage is TRBV10-3 and J usage is TRBJ2-7, with D tentatively TRBD2 (6 bases). Germline loops: CDR1 ENHRY, CDR2 SYGVKD. The CDR3 is 14 amino acids. Trimming took 10 bases from V and 4 from J, leaving 20 bases between them. CDR3 nucleotide sequence: TGTGCCACCGTGGAGGGTCCGGAGATTTACGAGCAGTACTTC. Its translation is CATVEGPEIYEQYF.

This chain connects TRBV7-9 to TRBJ2-2; 9 bases fit TRBD1. Trimming at V came to 0 bases and at J to 7 bases, leaving 3 bases not matched to a gene. Looked up from germline, CDR1 is SEHNR and CDR2 is FQNEAQ (reference sequence). The CDR3 length is 15 residues. CDR3 nucleotides: TGTGCCAGCAGCTTAGCTGGGACAGGGAGCGGGGAGCTGTTTTTT. This encodes CASSLAGTGSGELFF. The full variable domain, with the rest looked up from reference TRBV7-9 and TRBJ2-2, is DTGVSQNPRHKITKRGQNVTFRCDPISEHNRLYWYRQTLGQGPEFLTYFQNEAQLEKSRLLSDRFSAERPKGSFSTLEIQRTEQGDSAMYLCASSLAGTGSGELFFGEGSRLTVL.

The chain carries TRBV28 and TRBJ2-1, with 10 bases aligning to TRBD1. The ends lost 6 bases at V and 6 bases at J; junction bases unmatched: 17. CDR1 and CDR2 (germline): MDHEN, SYDVKM. The CDR3 is 18 amino acids. The CDR3 spells CASSPPLGQGGAGNEQFF. For the CDR3, the DNA is TGTGCCAGCAGCCCGCCCCTTGGACAGGGGGGGGCGGGCAATGAGCAGTTCTTC.

The chain couples TRBV18 to TRBJ1-1, with TRBD1 identical over 10 bases. V trimming: 6 bases; J trimming: 1 base; junction bases outside the gene matches: 5. Per the germline V gene, CDR1 is KGHSH and CDR2 is LQKENI. The CDR3 length is 15 residues. In DNA, the CDR3 is TGTGCCAGCTCCCAACGGGACAGGGGGAACACTGAAGCTTTCTTT. Translated: CASSQRDRGNTEAFF.

The genes are TRBV23-1 and TRBJ1-6; 9 bases align to TRBD1. TRBV23-1 is marked as an open reading frame, function uncertain. The CDR3 sequence is 14 residues long. Losses at the gene ends were 7 bases for V and 7 bases for J; bases not matched to a gene: 5. The CDR3 coding sequence is TGCGCCAGCAAGGGGACAGGGCTAAATTCACCCCTCCACTTT. Translating gives CASKGTGLNSPLHF.

This rearrangement joins TRBV21-1 to TRBJ2-7; the table's D call of TRBD1 was not tested on the DNA. TRBV21-1 is described as a pseudogene. The CDR3 loop spans 15 amino acids. This CDR3 is CASSTSGTGGNEQYF. As DNA, the CDR3 is TGTGCCAGCAGCACCTCCGGGACAGGAGGGAACGAGCAGTACTTC.

This rearrangement joins TRBV7-9 to TRBJ1-2, with TRBD1 matching over 9 bases. Germline V gene lookup returns CDR1 SEHNR and CDR2 FQNEAQ (reference sequence). V shed 5 bases, J shed 4 bases, and the junction held 11 bases outside the gene matches. This CDR3 is built from 16 residues. CDR3 loop: CASSPPDRGSFYGYTF. DNA for the CDR3: TGTGCCAGCAGCCCTCCGGACAGGGGCTCCTTCTATGGCTACACCTTC.

This chain connects TRBV14 to TRBJ2-1; 8 bases align to TRBD1. The CDR3 sequence is 15 residues long. After removal of 5 bases from V and 4 bases from J, the junction contained 7 bases not matched to a gene. The germline V gene encodes CDR1 SGHDN and CDR2 FVKESK. The chain's CDR3 is CASSNRDRTYNEQFF. In nucleotides, the CDR3 is TGTGCCAGCAGCAACCGGGACAGGACTTACAATGAGCAGTTCTTC.

This clone was detected once. V is TRBV19 and J is TRBJ2-7, with 9 nucleotides matching TRBD2. The CDR3 sequence is 13 residues long. Germline CDR1 LNHDA, CDR2 SQIVND (reference sequence). Trimming at V came to 5 bases and at J to 4 bases, leaving 3 bases not matched to a gene. The CDR3 region is CASSPTSGYEQYF. CDR3 coding DNA: TGTGCCAGTAGTCCGACTAGCGGTTACGAGCAGTACTTC.

The chain carries TRBV11-2 and TRBJ2-7, with a tentative D call TRBD1 (5 bases). Germline V gives CDR1 SGHAT, CDR2 FQNNGV. Trimming removed 5 bases from V and 1 base from J, with 9 bases in between. This CDR3 comprises 13 residues. The CDR3 sequence: CASSPGLSYEQYF. The CDR3 DNA follows: TGTGCCAGCAGCCCAGGGCTTTCCTACGAGCAGTACTTC.